These T cell receptor beta chains were read from a single sample in a study of T-cell memory formation after mild COVID-19. From the 5' RACE reads, TCRdb called clonotypes with MiXCR, one entry per CDR3 protein. The data show 250,000 to 300,000 distinct CDR3 sequences, roughly 18% seen once. Sequencing was performed on PBMCs or a T cell subset sorted from them (not recorded which). The receptor set was obtained from a man aged 18 to 29 who had mild COVID-19 (a few samples of this study predate the infection). Cell type and time point are not known. Both conserved end residues are part of each CDR3. Clone size is shown for a subset of rows, as once, few, many or a class of expanded clone.

v_call,clone_size,cdr3_aa
TRBV5-5,NA,CASSEPSMAGYTF
TRBV10-3,many,CAIKSLAGGPNTGELFF
TRBV6-5,few,CASRETGGNTQPQHF
TRBV21-1,NA,CARGGTDPTGELFF
TRBV10-3,few,CAISEPGTADTQYF
TRBV7-9,NA,CASSYSLYGYTF
TRBV12-3/TRBV12-4,NA,CASSLRSGEKLFF
TRBV5-5,many,CASTLGPSQTQYF
TRBV12-3/TRBV12-4,many,CASSFDRGSPLHF
TRBV9,NA,CASSVVDGAELFF
TRBV20-1,NA,CSARAGDTQYF
TRBV5-1,NA,CASSLVPSGGNNEQFF
TRBV7-2,NA,CASSPPSTVLGGYTF
TRBV6-4,NA,CASTSLPGQGAVLDGDTQYF
TRBV7-2,few,CASSLGNQGATEAFF
TRBV20-1,NA,CSASSYNEKLFF
TRBV6-5,few,CASTRGGGRDAQYF
TRBV14,NA,CASSQLAGGPNNEQFF
TRBV6-2/TRBV6-3,few,CASSYRDNEQFF
TRBV19,NA,CASQQGANLEAFF
TRBV5-5,once,CASSFIRDLYNSPLHF
TRBV7-9,NA,CASSSSARLRGMYGYTF
TRBV20-1,few,CSARQGLKETQYF
TRBV29-1,few,CSVEDRVFSTQYF
TRBV7-2,few,CASSVYRMNTEAFF
TRBV7-8,NA,CASSLDRGADTQYF
TRBV7-9,few,CASSLDYRKQYF
TRBV12-1,many,CASSFATEAFF
TRBV7-2,NA,CASSLSRDRERQETQYF
TRBV6-5,few,CASREAGGQGDGELFF
TRBV11-3,few,CASSYGLADNEQFF
TRBV6-5,NA,CASSPGITAQTQYF
TRBV12-3/TRBV12-4,NA,CASNQNTGELFF
TRBV5-1,many,CASRGPGRNTEAFF
TRBV4-1,many,CASSPSRLAGTADTQYF
TRBV6-2/TRBV6-3,many,CASSTGLADTGELFF
TRBV15,NA,CATSRVGTSGELAKNIQYF
TRBV5-1,many,CASSAGRQFFSGNTIYF
TRBV9,few,CASSVGGGAGSYNEQFF
TRBV6-6,few,CATATGTGNEQYF
TRBV4-2,NA,CASSQWTGIDEQYF
TRBV5-5,few,CASSLVGTGTSGYTF